This T cell receptor beta chain derives from a study of cytomegalovirus exposure and HLA in healthy donors. About the study: Some 90 million unique TCRs from HLA-typed donors were held in an early data release. Overall study findings and caveats: Roughly uniform sequencing depth across donors was assumed, possibly incorrectly. Specific recognition of CMV antigens was confirmed in vitro for a few chains (all CMV-associated). The majority of TCR sequences were rare, yet some public TCRs appeared in many donors.

To note about this clone: Its target is not known.

After removal of 4 bases from V and 8 bases from J, the junction contained 9 bases not matched to a gene. This CDR3 has 14 amino acids. Per germline, CDR1 KGHSH and CDR2 LQKENI. Vbeta (60) and Jbeta (13) primers were used in the PCR. TCRdb's table, derived via immunoSEQ multiplex PCR, lists solely in-frame clones and lacks some. The sample holds fewer than 250,000 clones, about four fifths seen once. This TCR came from a woman aged 50 to 60 in good health and CMV-seronegative. This sequence joins TRBV18 and TRBJ2-3; TRBD1 aligns across 7 bases. Sample: PBMCs. CDR3 nucleotides: TGTGCCAGCTCACAACAGGGGTCTAGGGTTACGCAGTATTTT. Translating gives CASSQQGSRVTQYF.